This T cell receptor beta chain was sequenced in a study of shared clonotypes between healthy human individuals. Nashville, Tennessee was home to all donors, who were Caucasian adults. V lost 8 bases and J lost 1; bases outside the gene matches: 5. Germline-derived CDR1 and CDR2 are ENHRY and SYGVKD. This CDR3 spans 14 amino acids. Under the authors' procedure: Filtering differed, since immunoSEQ gave only junction sequences and no quality scores. Sequencing used immunoSEQ multiplex PCR; TCRdb keeps in-frame clones, though not all of them. The V and J calls and clone size are taken from that table; D and trimming were inferred from the DNA. The sample consists of roughly 650,000 clones, around 97% of them appearing once.

The receptor was isolated from a woman between 25 and 40 years old in good health. This sequence joins TRBV10-3 and TRBJ1-1; 9 bases line up with TRBD1. Sequencing used naive CD4+ T cells sorted from blood. The sample's subset: CD45RA+ positively selected. The CDR3 reads CAISTGGANTEAFF. The CDR3 DNA reads as TGTGCCATCTCCACAGGGGGCGCGAACACTGAAGCTTTCTTT.